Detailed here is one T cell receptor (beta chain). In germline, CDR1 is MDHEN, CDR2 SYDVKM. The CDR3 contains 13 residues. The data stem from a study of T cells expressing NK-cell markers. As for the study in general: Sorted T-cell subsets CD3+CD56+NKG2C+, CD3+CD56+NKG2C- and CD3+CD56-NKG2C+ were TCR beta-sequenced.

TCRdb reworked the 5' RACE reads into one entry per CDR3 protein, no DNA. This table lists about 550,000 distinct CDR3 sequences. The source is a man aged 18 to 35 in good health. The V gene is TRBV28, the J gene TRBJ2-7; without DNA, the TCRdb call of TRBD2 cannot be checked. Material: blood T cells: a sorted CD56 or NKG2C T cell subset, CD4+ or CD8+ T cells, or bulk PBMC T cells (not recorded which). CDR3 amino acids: CASAQLAGYEQYF.